The 25 T cell receptor beta chains reported below all come from one sample, sequenced in a study of blood T cell repertoires in COVID-19. Using immunoSEQ multiplex PCR, the repertoire was profiled, and TCRdb retains in-frame clones only, with some absent. The data contain approximately 240,000 clones, around nine tenths of them seen just once; the ten biggest clones take up around 1.8%. The sequencing sample was made of PBMCs or T cells enriched from blood (not recorded which). The receptors derive from a woman aged 18-30 years who had recovered from COVID-19.

The V gene is TRBV27, the J gene TRBJ2-1, with 11 bases that match TRBD2. V shed 3 bases, J shed 1 base, and the junction held 14 bases outside the gene matches. This CDR3 contains 20 residues. The V gene's germline CDR1 is MNHEY and CDR2 SMNVEV (reference sequence). The CDR3 spells CASSFRFVGGLADSYNEQFF. Here the CDR3 DNA reads TGTGCCAGCAGTTTCCGGTTCGTGGGGGGACTAGCGGATTCCTACAATGAGCAGTTCTTC.

The chain uses TRBV9 and TRBJ2-7; D may be TRBD2 (6 bases). With 3 bases removed from V and 5 bases from J, the gap between germline ends came to 18 bases. The CDR3 has 15 amino acids. Germline V gene data show CDR1 as SGDLS and CDR2 as YYNGEE. The CDR3 region is CASSGRTGLVNEQYF. For the CDR3, the DNA is TGTGCCAGCAGCGGACGGACGGGACTTGTGAACGAGCAGTACTTC.

The chain links TRBV3-1 (or the pseudogene TRBV3-2) to TRBJ2-1, with no clear D. CDR3 size: 13 residues. Deletions cut 4 bases from V and 8 bases from J, with 12 bases between. Germline loops: CDR1 LGHDT, CDR2 YNNKEL (reference sequence). CDR3 sequence reads: CASSPELSDEQFF. CDR3 nucleotides: TGTGCCAGCAGCCCAGAATTGAGTGATGAGCAGTTCTTC.

The chain is built from TRBV6-1 and TRBJ1-1; a weak D match, TRBD1 (5 bases). Between the trimmed V and J ends, which lost 3 bases and 4 bases, there was a span of 15 bases. There are 15 residues in the CDR3. Germline-derived CDR1 and CDR2 are MNHNS and SASEGT. The DNA of the CDR3 is TGTGCCAGCAGTGATGAGGGTTGGGGGGGCACTGAAGCTTTCTTT. The encoded protein is CASSDEGWGGTEAFF.

The chain carries TRBV14 and TRBJ2-7, with D perhaps matching TRBD1 (6 bases). The CDR3 spans 16 residues. Germline V lookup: CDR1 SGHDN, CDR2 FVKESK. The ends were cut back, 4 bases at V and 3 bases at J, with 19 bases in the middle. The CDR3 protein is CASSPPLPHRVYEQYF. Here the CDR3 DNA reads TGTGCCAGCAGCCCCCCCCTTCCACACAGGGTCTACGAGCAGTACTTC.

This sequence joins TRBV4-2 and TRBJ2-1, with TRBD1 matching 9 bases. Germline V gene lookup returns CDR1 LGHNA and CDR2 YNFKEQ. The J segment lost 1 base and the V segment lost 0 bases, leaving 7 bases of the junction unmatched. CDR3 size: 18 residues. The CDR3 sequence: CASSQDLPGQGSYNEQFF. CDR3 nucleotides: TGTGCCAGCAGCCAAGATCTTCCCGGACAGGGGTCCTACAATGAGCAGTTCTTC.

The chain has TRBV6-4 and TRBJ2-1; 10 bases fit TRBD1. Germline V gene lookup returns CDR1 MRHNA and CDR2 SNTAGT. Unmatched junction bases numbered 2, after V lost 1 base and J lost 2 bases. This CDR3 contains 16 residues. CDR3 protein: CASSDYGTGAYNEQFF. CDR3 coding DNA: TGTGCCAGCAGTGACTATGGGACAGGGGCCTACAATGAGCAGTTCTTC.

This chain links TRBV2 with TRBJ2-3, with D uncertain. V was shortened by 6 bases and J by 3 bases, with 10 bases between the two germline ends. The CDR3 is made up of 13 amino acids. Germline CDR1 reads SNHLY; CDR2 reads FYNNEI. The CDR3 loop reads CASSHTITDTQYF. Written as DNA, the CDR3 is TGTGCCAGCAGCCACACCATTACAGATACGCAGTATTTT.

The chain is built from TRBV7-9 and TRBJ2-3; TRBD1 aligns across 11 bases. CDR3 length equals 16 residues. CDR1 and CDR2 from the germline V gene are SEHNR and FQNEAQ (reference sequence). The junction had 7 bases not matched to a gene; V was cut back by 4 bases and J by 4 bases. The DNA for the CDR3 is TGTGCCAGCAGCTACACCGGGACAGGGGGTCCAGATACGCAGTATTTT. Translated: CASSYTGTGGPDTQYF.

The CDR3 is CASSQSREGPYNEQFF. In DNA, the CDR3 is TGTGCCAGCAGCCAATCCCGGGAGGGCCCATACAATGAGCAGTTCTTC. This sequence joins TRBV16 and TRBJ2-1; 8 nucleotides line up with TRBD2. This CDR3 has 16 residues. J gave up 4 bases and V 0 bases, and 5 bases lay outside the gene matches. CDR1 KGHSY and CDR2 FQNENV come from the germline V gene.

This chain joins TRBV10-3 and TRBJ1-2; 7 positions match TRBD1. The V gene's germline CDR1 is ENHRY and CDR2 SYGVKD. The V and J ends lost 6 bases and 0 bases, in that order; junction bases with no gene match: 4. The CDR3 has 14 residues. CDR3 loop: CAIRRDRANYGYTF. CDR3 nucleotide sequence: TGTGCCATCAGGAGGGACAGAGCTAACTATGGCTACACCTTC.

Of note for this clone: Other DNA sequences in the same sample also yield this CDR3. CDR3 DNA: TGTGCCAGCAGCTCACAAGAGACCCAGTACTTC. It specifies CASSSQETQYF. The V gene is TRBV7-2, the J gene TRBJ2-5; D is ambiguous. This CDR3 comprises 11 residues. In germline, CDR1 is SGHTA, CDR2 FQGNSA. The V and J ends lost 4 bases and 2 bases respectively, with 2 bases between them.

The V and J genes are TRBV18 and TRBJ1-5, with 11 bases lining up with TRBD1. Germline CDR1 and CDR2: KGHSH and LQKENI. The junction had 11 bases not matched to a gene; V was cut back by 4 bases and J by 9 bases. The CDR3 totals 16 residues. The CDR3 spells CASSRSGQGGIRPQHF. CDR3 nucleotide sequence: TGTGCCAGCTCACGTTCGGGACAGGGGGGGATTCGGCCCCAGCATTTT.

This chain links TRBV27 with TRBJ2-2; possibly TRBD2 for D (6 bases). Germline assignment: CDR1 MNHEY and CDR2 SMNVEV (reference sequence). The CDR3 has 23 residues. V lost 5 bases, J lost 2 bases, and 36 bases lay in between. The CDR3 spells CASSLVSPRGATYARLNTGELFF. The CDR3 coding sequence is TGTGCCAGCAGTCTCGTATCCCCGCGGGGAGCGACGTACGCTCGTTTAAACACCGGGGAGCTGTTTTTT.

This sequence joins TRBV5-1 and TRBJ2-7; 12 bases are a match to TRBD2. CDR3 size: 16 residues. Germline CDR1 SGHRS, CDR2 YFSETQ. V gave up 5 bases and J gave up 7 bases; unmatched junction bases: 13. The CDR3: CASSRRLAGEEEEQYF. The CDR3 DNA reads as TGCGCCAGCAGTCGGCGACTAGCGGGAGAGGAGGAGGAGCAGTACTTC.

This rearrangement joins TRBV7-3 to TRBJ1-2, with 9 bases aligning to TRBD1. The CDR3 sequence is 14 residues long. Looked up from germline, CDR1 is SGHTA and CDR2 is FQGTGA. V lost 5 bases to trimming and J lost 8 bases; unmatched junction nucleotides: 9. CDR3 in amino acids: CASSRTDRGEGYTF. The CDR3 nucleotides read TGTGCCAGCAGCAGGACGGACAGGGGTGAAGGCTACACCTTC.

Here the CDR3 DNA reads TGTGCCAGCAGTCTATTCGGGACAGGTTACACCTTC. Translated: CASSLFGTGYTF. The genes are TRBV14 and TRBJ1-2, with 8 bases lining up with TRBD1. The J segment lost 11 bases and the V segment lost 6 bases, leaving 8 bases of the junction unmatched. The CDR3 is 12 amino acids. Per germline, CDR1 SGHDN and CDR2 FVKESK.

The rearrangement joins TRBV27 to TRBJ2-7; 8 nucleotides line up with TRBD2. Germline trimming cut 1 base from V and 2 bases from J; bases unmatched to any gene: 4. From germline, CDR1 is MNHEY and CDR2 SMNVEV (reference sequence). This CDR3 spans 15 amino acids. CDR3 coding DNA: TGTGCCAGCAGTTTATTCGGCGGGAGGACCTACGAGCAGTACTTC. Translated, it gives CASSLFGGRTYEQYF.

CDR3 sequence reads: CASSSSSGGSNPEQYF. The DNA of the CDR3 is TGTGCCAGCAGTAGTTCCTCGGGCGGGAGCAACCCCGAGCAGTACTTC. V is TRBV2 and J is TRBJ2-7; TRBD2 agrees at 7 bases. Germline V gene lookup returns CDR1 SNHLY and CDR2 FYNNEI. V was pared by 5 bases and J by 6 bases, with 16 bases of the junction left unmatched. The CDR3 extends over 16 amino acids.

This clone was picked up a small number of times. The rearrangement links TRBV9 to TRBJ1-2; D is possibly TRBD1 (6 bases). Germline CDR1 and CDR2: SGDLS and YYNGEE. V was shortened by 0 bases and J by 2 bases, with 17 bases between the two germline ends. The CDR3 covers 17 residues. CDR3 loop: CASSVAVGGAINYGYTF. The CDR3 coding sequence is TGTGCCAGCAGCGTAGCAGTCGGGGGGGCTATAAACTATGGCTACACCTTC. Supplemented by reference TRBV9 and TRBJ1-2, the full variable domain reads DSGVTQTPKHLITATGQRVTLRCSPRSGDLSVYWYQQSLDQGLQFLIQYYNGEERAKGNILERFSAQQFPDLHSELNLSSLELGDSALYFCASSVAVGGAINYGYTFGSGTRLTVV.

This clone was counted only a few times. The chain has TRBV18 and TRBJ2-5, with D perhaps TRBD2 (5 bases). The germline V gene has CDR1 KGHSH and CDR2 LQKENI. Trimming took off 0 bases at V and 5 bases at J, with 10 bases between the two ends. The CDR3 spans 14 residues. This CDR3 reads CASSPPISGETQYF. The CDR3 coding sequence is TGTGCCAGCTCACCACCAATAAGCGGTGAGACCCAGTACTTC.

The CDR3 DNA reads TGTGCCACCAGTGAGAGGGCCCACAATCAGCCCCAGCATTTT. It encodes CATSERAHNQPQHF. This chain links TRBV24-1 with TRBJ1-5; D is unresolved. Germline assignment: CDR1 KGHDR and CDR2 SFDVKD. This CDR3 has 14 amino acids. Trimming pared 4 bases from V and 3 bases from J, leaving 9 bases between.

The chain recombines TRBV2 with TRBJ1-1; 8 bases are shared with TRBD1. J was trimmed by 7 bases and V by 8 bases; bases with no gene match: 12. This CDR3 is 14 amino acids long. Germline loops: CDR1 SNHLY, CDR2 FYNNEI. The CDR3 nucleotides read TGTGCCAGCTCCCCCCGGGACAGGCCAAATGAAGCTTTCTTT. As protein: CASSPRDRPNEAFF.

The rearrangement links TRBV28 to TRBJ1-2; TRBD1 might be the D (5 bases). The germline CDR1 and CDR2 sequences are MDHEN and SYDVKM. Trimming removed 4 bases at V and 4 bases at J, with 10 bases between. The CDR3 runs 13 residues. CDR3 nucleotide sequence: TGTGCCAGCAGTTCTGGGGCCCTCTATGGCTACACCTTC. It translates to CASSSGALYGYTF.

The chain uses TRBV3-1 (or the pseudogene TRBV3-2) and TRBJ1-1; the D is unclear. With 1 base removed from V and 9 bases from J, the gap between germline ends came to 15 bases. The CDR3 sequence is 14 residues long. CDR1 and CDR2 (germline): LGHDT, YNNKEL (reference sequence). For the CDR3, the DNA is TGTGCCAGCAGCCAAGTTATCCGGGGTACTCAAGCTTTCTTT. Its translation is CASSQVIRGTQAFF.